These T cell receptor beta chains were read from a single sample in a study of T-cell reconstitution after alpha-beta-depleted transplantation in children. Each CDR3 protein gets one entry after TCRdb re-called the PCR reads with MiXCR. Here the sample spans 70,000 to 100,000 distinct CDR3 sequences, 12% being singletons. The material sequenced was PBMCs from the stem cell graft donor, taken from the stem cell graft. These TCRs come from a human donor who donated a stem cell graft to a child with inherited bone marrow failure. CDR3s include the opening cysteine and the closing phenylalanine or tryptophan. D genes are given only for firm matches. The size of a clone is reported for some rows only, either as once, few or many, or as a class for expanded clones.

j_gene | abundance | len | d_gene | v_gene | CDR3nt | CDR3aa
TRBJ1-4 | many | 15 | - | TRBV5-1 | TGCGCCAGCAGCTGGGGCGGTAGTGCGGAAGAAAAACTGTTTTTT | CASSWGGSAEEKLFF
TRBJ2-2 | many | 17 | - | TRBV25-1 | TGTGCCAGCAGTGAATCCGGGGAGGCGGCAAACACCGGGGAGCTGTTTTTT | CASSESGEAANTGELFF
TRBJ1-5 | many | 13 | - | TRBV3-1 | TGTGCCAGCAGCCGTCTCTTGGGTCAGCCCCAGCATTTT | CASSRLLGQPQHF
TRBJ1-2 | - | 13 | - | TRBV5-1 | TGCGCCAGCCGGGACTTAGCTAACTATGGCTACACCTTC | CASRDLANYGYTF
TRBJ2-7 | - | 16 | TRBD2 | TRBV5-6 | TGTGCCAGCAGCTACCTGACTAGCGGGGACTCCTACGAGCAGTACTTC | CASSYLTSGDSYEQYF
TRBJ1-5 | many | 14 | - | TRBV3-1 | TGTGCCAGCAGCTACAGCTCACTCAATCAGCCCCAGCATTTT | CASSYSSLNQPQHF
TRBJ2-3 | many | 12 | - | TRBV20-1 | TGCAGTGCTCCCACTAGCTTGGATACGCAGTATTTT | CSAPTSLDTQYF
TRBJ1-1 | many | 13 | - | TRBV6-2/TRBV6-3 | TGTGCTAGCAGGGCGAATATGAACACTGAAGCTTTCTTT | CASRANMNTEAFF
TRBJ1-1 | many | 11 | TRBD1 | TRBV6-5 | TGTGTCACCCACAGGGGCCCTGAAGCTTTCTTT | CVTHRGPEAFF
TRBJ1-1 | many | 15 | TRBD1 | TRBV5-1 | TGCGCCAGCAGCGCGGGGTACAGGGGGGTGACTGAAGCTTTCTTT | CASSAGYRGVTEAFF
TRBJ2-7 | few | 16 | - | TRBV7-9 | TGTGCCAGCAGCTTAGTGGGGCACCTGAGCTCCTACGAGCAGTACTTC | CASSLVGHLSSYEQYF
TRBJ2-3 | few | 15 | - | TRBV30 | TGTGCCTGGAGGAGCGGGTTTAGGGAGGCAGATACGCAGTATTTT | CAWRSGFREADTQYF
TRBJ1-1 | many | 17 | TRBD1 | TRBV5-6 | TGTGCCAGCAGCTCGGGACAGGGGGGAGAAGGTAGAACTGAAGCTTTCTTT | CASSSGQGGEGRTEAFF
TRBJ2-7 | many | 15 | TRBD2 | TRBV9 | TGTGCCAGCAGCGCCGGGTGGGAGGGCCTTGGCGAGCAGTACTTC | CASSAGWEGLGEQYF